This T cell receptor (beta chain) was retrieved from a study of shared clonotypes between healthy human individuals. Genomic DNA of every subset was divided equally among multiple immunoSEQ plates. Produced via immunoSEQ multiplex PCR; TCRdb's table is partial and in-frame only. Here the sample spans roughly 2.1 million clones, more than 85% being singletons. With respect to this clone: Antigen unknown.

Germline V gene lookup returns CDR1 MDHEN and CDR2 SYDVKM. The CDR3 has 17 amino acids. V gave up 2 bases and J gave up 5 bases; unmatched junction bases: 12. Study results and limitations: Across four donors, naive CD4 shared 4.5% to 6%, naive CD8 more than 3%, memory CD4 more than 2%, memory CD8 under 0.5%. The genetic and exposure-history diversity represented was limited by few donors.

Positively selected for CCR7, the CD45RO-negative cells used as naive CD8 cells excluded terminally differentiated effector memory CD45RA+ cells. The V and J genes are TRBV28 and TRBJ2-7, with 10 bases that match TRBD1. The sample taken for sequencing was naive CD8+ T cells from PBMCs. This clonotype was sampled from a man aged 18 to 30 in good health. Some clones in this sample may be carry-over from other donors' samples. The CDR3 loop reads CASSLPAGTGVRDEQYF. As DNA, the CDR3 is TGTGCCAGCAGTTTACCCGCCGGGACAGGGGTTCGCGACGAGCAGTACTTC.